This T cell receptor beta chain derives from a study of Graves' ophthalmopathy and Graves' hyperthyroidism. Study-level points and caveats: Prediction of ophthalmopathy progression reached over 65% sensitivity and 72% to 80% specificity. The majority of expanded thyroid clonotypes above 0.001 frequency also occurred in blood.

This clonotype was seen many times. The antigen remains undetermined. Hyperthyroidism was classified as stable if no ophthalmopathy occurred within 18 months of follow-up. Clinical symptoms, serum thyroxine, TRAb, thyroid ultrasound and orbital computed tomography were relied on for diagnosis. Beta-chain TCR CDR3 regions were amplified from RNA transcripts. HTBI-primed RT-PCR formed the first round, and a multiplex PCR formed the second. TCRdb recomputed calls from the multiplex PCR reads with MiXCR, one row per CDR3 protein. The sample carries a few hundred thousand distinct CDR3 sequences, 17% recorded once. With 3 bases removed from V and 2 bases from J, the gap between germline ends came to 10 bases. The CDR3 loop spans 13 amino acids. From germline, CDR1 is SQVTM and CDR2 ANQGSEA.

The clonotype originates from an adult woman with stable Graves' hyperthyroidism. The chain combines TRBV29-1 with TRBJ1-1; possibly TRBD1 for D (5 bases). Specimen: peripheral blood. The CDR3 sequence: CSVDQGGNTEAFF. The CDR3 DNA is TGCAGCGTTGATCAGGGCGGCAACACTGAAGCTTTCTTT.